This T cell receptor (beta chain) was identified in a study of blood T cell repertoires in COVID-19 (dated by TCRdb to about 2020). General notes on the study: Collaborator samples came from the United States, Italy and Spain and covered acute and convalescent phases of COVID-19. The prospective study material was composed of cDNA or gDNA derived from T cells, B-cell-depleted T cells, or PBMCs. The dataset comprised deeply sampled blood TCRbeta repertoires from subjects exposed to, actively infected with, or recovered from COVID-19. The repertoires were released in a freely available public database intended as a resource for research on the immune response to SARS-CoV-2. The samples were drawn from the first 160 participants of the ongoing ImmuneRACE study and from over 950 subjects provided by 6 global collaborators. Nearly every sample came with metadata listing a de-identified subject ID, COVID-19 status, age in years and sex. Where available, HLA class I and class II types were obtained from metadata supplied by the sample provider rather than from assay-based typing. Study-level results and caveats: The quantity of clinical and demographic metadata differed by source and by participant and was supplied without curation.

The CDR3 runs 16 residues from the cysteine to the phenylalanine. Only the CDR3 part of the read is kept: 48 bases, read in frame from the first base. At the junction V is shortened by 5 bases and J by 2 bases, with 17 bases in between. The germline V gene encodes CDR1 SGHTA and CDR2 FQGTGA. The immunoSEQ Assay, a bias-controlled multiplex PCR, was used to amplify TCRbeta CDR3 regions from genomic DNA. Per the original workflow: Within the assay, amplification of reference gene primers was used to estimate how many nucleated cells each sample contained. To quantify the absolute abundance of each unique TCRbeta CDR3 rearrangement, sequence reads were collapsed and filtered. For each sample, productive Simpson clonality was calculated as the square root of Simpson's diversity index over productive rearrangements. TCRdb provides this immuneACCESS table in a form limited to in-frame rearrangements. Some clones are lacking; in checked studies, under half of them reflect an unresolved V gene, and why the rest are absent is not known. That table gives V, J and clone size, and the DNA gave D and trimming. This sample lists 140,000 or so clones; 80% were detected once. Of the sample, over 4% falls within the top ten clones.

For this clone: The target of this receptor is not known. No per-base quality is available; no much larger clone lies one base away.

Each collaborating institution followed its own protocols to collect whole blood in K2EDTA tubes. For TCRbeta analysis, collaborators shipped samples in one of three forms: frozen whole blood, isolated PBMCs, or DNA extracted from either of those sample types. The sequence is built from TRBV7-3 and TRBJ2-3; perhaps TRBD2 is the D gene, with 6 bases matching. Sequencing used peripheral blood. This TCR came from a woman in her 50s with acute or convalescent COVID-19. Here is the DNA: TGTGCCAGCAGCCTAGAGGGGACTTATCCCACAGATACGCAGTATTTT. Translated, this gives CASSLEGTYPTDTQYF.